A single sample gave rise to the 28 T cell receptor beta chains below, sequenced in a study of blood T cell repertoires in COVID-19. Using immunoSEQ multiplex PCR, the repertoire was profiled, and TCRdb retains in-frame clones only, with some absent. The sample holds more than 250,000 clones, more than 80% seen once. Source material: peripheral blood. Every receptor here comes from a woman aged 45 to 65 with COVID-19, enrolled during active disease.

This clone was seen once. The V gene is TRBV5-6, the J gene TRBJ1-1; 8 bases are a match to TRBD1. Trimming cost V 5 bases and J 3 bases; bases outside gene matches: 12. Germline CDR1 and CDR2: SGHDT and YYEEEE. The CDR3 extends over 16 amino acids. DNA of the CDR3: TGTGCCAGCAGGCTCCCTCAGGGGGCGGGGGACACTGAAGCTTTCTTT. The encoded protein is CASRLPQGAGDTEAFF. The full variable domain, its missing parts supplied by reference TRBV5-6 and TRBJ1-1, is DAGVTQSPTHLIKTRGQQVTLRCSPKSGHDTVSWYQQALGQGPQFIFQYYEEEERQRGNFPDRFSGHQFPNYSSELNVNALLLGDSALYLCASRLPQGAGDTEAFFGQGTRLTVV.

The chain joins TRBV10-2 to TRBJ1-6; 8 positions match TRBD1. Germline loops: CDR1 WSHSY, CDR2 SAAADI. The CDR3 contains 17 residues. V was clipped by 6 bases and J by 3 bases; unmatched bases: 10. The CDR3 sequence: CASRDSDRGGYNSPLHF. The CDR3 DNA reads TGCGCCAGCAGGGACTCTGACAGGGGAGGCTATAATTCACCCCTCCACTTT.

CDR3 sequence reads: CASSIARNSYEQYF. The CDR3 DNA follows: TGTGCCAGTAGTATAGCTAGGAACTCCTACGAGCAGTACTTC. The J gene is TRBJ2-7, the V gene TRBV19; D uncertain. Germline CDR1 reads LNHDA; CDR2 reads SQIVND (reference sequence). The V end was cut by 1 base, the J end by 0 bases, with 7 bases between. This CDR3 spans 14 amino acids.

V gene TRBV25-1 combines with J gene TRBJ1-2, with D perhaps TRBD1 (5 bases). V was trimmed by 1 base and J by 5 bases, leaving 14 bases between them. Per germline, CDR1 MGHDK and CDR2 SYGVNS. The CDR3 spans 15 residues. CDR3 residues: CASSESPGLRYGYTF. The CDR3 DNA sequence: TGTGCCAGCAGTGAATCCCCAGGGTTGAGGTATGGCTACACCTTC.

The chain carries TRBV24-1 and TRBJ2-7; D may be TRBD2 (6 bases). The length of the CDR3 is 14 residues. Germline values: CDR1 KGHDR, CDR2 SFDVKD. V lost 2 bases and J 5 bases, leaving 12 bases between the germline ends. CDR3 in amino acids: CATSDWGRNDEQYF. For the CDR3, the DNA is TGTGCCACCAGTGATTGGGGGAGGAACGACGAGCAGTACTTC.

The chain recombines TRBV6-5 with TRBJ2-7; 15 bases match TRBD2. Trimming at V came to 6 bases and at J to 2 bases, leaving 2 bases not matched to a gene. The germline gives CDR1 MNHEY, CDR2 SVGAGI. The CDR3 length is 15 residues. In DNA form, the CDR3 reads TGTGCCAGCAGACGGACTAGCGGGAGGGCCTACGAGCAGTACTTC. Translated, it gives CASRRTSGRAYEQYF.

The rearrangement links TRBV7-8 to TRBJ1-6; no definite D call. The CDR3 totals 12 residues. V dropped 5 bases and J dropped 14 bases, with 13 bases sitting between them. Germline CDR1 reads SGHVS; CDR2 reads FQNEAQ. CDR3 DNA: TGTGCCAGCAGCAGCCGGGAAGCATCCCTCCACTTT. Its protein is CASSSREASLHF.

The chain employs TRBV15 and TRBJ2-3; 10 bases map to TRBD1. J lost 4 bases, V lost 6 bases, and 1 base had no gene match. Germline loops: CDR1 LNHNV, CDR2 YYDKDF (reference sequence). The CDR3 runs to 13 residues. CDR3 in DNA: TGTGCCACCAGTGGGACAGGGGCAGATACGCAGTATTTT. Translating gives CATSGTGADTQYF.

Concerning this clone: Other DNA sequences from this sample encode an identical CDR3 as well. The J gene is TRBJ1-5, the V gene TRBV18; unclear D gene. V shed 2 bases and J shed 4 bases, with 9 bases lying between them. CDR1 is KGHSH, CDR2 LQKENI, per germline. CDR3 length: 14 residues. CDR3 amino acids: CASSPGAGNQPQHF. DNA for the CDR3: TGTGCCAGCTCACCAGGTGCGGGGAATCAGCCCCAGCATTTT.

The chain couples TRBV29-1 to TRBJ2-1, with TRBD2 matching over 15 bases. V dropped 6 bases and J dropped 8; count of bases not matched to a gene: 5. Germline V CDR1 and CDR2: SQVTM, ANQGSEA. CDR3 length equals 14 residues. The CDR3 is CSVGRTSGRDEQFF. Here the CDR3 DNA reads TGCAGCGTGGGTAGGACTAGCGGGAGGGATGAGCAGTTCTTC.

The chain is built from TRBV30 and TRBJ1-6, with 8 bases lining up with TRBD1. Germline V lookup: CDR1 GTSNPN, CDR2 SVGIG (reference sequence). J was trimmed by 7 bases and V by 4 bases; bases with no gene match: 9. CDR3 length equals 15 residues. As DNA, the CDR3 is TGTGCCTGGACTACCAACAGGGGGTGGAATTCACCCCTCCACTTT. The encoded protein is CAWTTNRGWNSPLHF.

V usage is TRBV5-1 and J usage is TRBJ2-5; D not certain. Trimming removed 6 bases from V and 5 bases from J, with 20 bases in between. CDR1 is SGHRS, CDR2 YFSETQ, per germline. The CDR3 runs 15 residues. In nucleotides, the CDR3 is TGCGCCAGCACCACGATGGCCTCCGCCGGGGAGACCCAGTACTTC. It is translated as CASTTMASAGETQYF.

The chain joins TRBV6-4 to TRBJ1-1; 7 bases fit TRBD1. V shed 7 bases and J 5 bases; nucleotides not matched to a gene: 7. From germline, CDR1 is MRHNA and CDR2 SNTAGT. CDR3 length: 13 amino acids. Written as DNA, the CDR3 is TGTGCCAGCACGAGGGGGCGCCGGACTGAAGCTTTCTTT. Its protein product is CASTRGRRTEAFF.

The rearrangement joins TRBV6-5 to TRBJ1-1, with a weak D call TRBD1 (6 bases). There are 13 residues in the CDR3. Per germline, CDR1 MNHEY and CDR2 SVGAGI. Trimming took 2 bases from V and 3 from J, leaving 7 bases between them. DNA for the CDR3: TGTGCCAGCAGTTACGAGGGGGACACTGAAGCTTTCTTT. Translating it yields CASSYEGDTEAFF.

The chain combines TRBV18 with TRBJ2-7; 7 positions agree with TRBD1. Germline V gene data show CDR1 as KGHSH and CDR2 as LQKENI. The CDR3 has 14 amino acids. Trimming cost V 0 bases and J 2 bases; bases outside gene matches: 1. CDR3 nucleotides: TGTGCCAGCTCACCACCGACAGGGACCTACGAGCAGTACTTC. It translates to CASSPPTGTYEQYF.

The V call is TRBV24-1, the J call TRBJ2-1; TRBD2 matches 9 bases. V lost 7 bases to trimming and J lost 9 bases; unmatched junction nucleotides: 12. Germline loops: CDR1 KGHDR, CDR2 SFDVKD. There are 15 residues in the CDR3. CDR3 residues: CATRSFSGSIGEQFF. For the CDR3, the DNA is TGTGCCACCAGAAGTTTTAGCGGGAGTATTGGTGAGCAGTTCTTC.

This chain's CDR3 is CASSQTQGTTNEKLFF. In nucleotides, the CDR3 is TGCGCCAGCAGCCAGACGCAGGGCACAACTAATGAAAAACTGTTTTTT. This rearrangement joins TRBV4-1 to TRBJ1-4, with D tentatively TRBD1 (5 bases). V shed 3 bases and J shed 0 bases, with 11 bases lying between them. The length of the CDR3 is 16 residues. The germline V gene has CDR1 MGHRA and CDR2 YSYEKL.

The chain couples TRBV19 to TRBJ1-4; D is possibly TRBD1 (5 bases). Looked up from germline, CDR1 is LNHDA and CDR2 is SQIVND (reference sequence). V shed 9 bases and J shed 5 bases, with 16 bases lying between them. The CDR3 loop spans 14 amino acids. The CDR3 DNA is TGTGCCAGCAGCCTAGGAGCAGGGAATGAAAAACTGTTTTTT. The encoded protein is CASSLGAGNEKLFF.

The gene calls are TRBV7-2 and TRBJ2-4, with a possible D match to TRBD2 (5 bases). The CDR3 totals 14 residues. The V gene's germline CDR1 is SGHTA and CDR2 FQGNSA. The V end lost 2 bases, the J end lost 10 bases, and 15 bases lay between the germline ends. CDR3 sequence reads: CASSLSRITGIQYF. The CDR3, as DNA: TGTGCCAGCAGCTTATCACGGATCACGGGGATTCAGTACTTC.

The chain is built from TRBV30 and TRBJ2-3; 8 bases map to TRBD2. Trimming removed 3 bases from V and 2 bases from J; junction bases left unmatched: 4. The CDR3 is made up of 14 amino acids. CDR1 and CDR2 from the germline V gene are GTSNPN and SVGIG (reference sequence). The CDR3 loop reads CAWRKREYTDTQYF. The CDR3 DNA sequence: TGTGCCTGGAGGAAGCGGGAGTACACAGATACGCAGTATTTT.

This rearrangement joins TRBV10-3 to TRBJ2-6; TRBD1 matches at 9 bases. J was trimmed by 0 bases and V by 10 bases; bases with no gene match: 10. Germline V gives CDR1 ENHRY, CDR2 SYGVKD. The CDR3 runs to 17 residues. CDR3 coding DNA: TGTGCCACATTCCCGGGACAGGGACTCTCTGGGGCCAACGTCCTGACTTTC. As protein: CATFPGQGLSGANVLTF.

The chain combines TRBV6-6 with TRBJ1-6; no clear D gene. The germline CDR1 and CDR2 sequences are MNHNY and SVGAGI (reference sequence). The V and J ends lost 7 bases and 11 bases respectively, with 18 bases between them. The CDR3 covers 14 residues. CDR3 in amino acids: CASMEFPVWTPLHF. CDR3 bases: TGTGCCAGCATGGAGTTCCCGGTCTGGACACCCCTCCACTTT.

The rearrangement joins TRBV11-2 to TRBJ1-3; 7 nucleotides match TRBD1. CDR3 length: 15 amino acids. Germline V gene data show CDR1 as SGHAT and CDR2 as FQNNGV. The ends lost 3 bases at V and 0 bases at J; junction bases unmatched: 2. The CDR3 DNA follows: TGTGCCAGCAGCTTCGGGACAGTCTCTGGAAACACCATATATTTT. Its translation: CASSFGTVSGNTIYF.

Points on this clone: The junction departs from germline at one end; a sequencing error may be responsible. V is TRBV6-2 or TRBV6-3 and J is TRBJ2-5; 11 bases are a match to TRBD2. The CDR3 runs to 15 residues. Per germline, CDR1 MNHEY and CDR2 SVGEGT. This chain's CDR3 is CASSHLAGGKEAQYF. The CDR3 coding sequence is TGTGCCAGCAGTCACCTAGCGGGAGGAAAAGAGGCCCAGTACTTC.

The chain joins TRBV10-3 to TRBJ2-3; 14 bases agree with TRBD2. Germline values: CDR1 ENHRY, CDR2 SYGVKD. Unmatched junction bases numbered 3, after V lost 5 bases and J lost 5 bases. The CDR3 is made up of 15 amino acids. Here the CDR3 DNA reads TGTGCCATCAGTCTGGGACTAGCGGGGGTAGATACGCAGTATTTT. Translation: CAISLGLAGVDTQYF.

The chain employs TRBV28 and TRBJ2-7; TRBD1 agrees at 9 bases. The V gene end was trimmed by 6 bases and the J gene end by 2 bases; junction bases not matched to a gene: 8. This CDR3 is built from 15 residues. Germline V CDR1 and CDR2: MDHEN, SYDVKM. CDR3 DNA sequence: TGTGCCAGCAGCCGAACAGGGGGCGCCGCCTACGAGCAGTACTTC. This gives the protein CASSRTGGAAYEQYF.

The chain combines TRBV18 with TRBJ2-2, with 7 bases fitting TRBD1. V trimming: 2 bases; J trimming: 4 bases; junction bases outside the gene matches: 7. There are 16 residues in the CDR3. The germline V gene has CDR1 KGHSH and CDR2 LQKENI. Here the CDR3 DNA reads TGTGCCAGCTCACCAACAGGGGATCGTATCACCGGGGAGCTGTTTTTT. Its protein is CASSPTGDRITGELFF.

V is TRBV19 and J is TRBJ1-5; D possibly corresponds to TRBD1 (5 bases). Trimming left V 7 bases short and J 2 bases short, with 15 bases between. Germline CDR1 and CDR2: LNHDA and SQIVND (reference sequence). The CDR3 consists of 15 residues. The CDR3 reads CASKKTELRNQPQHF. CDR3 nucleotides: TGTGCCAGTAAGAAGACAGAACTTCGCAATCAGCCCCAGCATTTT.